Presented here are 21 T cell receptor beta chains from one specimen sequenced in a study of monozygotic twins with cystic fibrosis. Profiling relied on immunoSEQ multiplex PCR, and the TCRdb table lists in-frame clones only, not all of them. The table shows 32,000 or so clones, with about 92% occurring only once. The source material was blood. Every receptor here comes from a girl aged 2-9 years with cystic fibrosis.

V and J are TRBV13 and TRBJ2-3; 8 positions match TRBD1. Germline V lookup: CDR1 PRHDT, CDR2 FYEKMQ (reference sequence). This CDR3 has 17 amino acids. Losses at the gene ends were 0 bases for V and 6 bases for J; bases not matched to a gene: 11. The CDR3 nucleotides are TGTGCCAGCAGCTTAGGAGGGGGGACAGGAGCTACCGATACGCAGTATTTT. It encodes CASSLGGGTGATDTQYF.

The rearrangement joins TRBV19 to TRBJ1-6; the match to TRBD1 covers 9 bases. This CDR3 region has 13 residues. With V trimmed by 7 bases and J by 8 bases, 3 bases remained unmatched. Per germline, CDR1 LNHDA and CDR2 SQIVND (reference sequence). The CDR3 coding sequence is TGTGCCAGTAACCGGGACAGGGATTCACCCCTCCACTTT. It specifies CASNRDRDSPLHF. Using reference TRBV19 and TRBJ1-6 for the parts outside the CDR3, the full variable domain is DGGITQSPKYLFRKEGQNVTLSCEQNLNHDAMYWYRQDPGQGLRLIYYSQIVNDFQKGDIAEGYSVSREKKESFPLTVTSAQKNPTAFYLCASNRDRDSPLHFGNGTRLTVT.

The chain recombines TRBV25-1 with TRBJ2-7, with TRBD1 matching over 7 bases. Germline lookup yields CDR1 MGHDK and CDR2 SYGVNS. CDR3 length: 13 amino acids. Trimming removed 7 bases from V and 3 bases from J; junction bases left unmatched: 6. Here the CDR3 DNA reads TGTGCCAGCACCCTCCGGGACAGCTACGAGCAGTACTTC. Residues: CASTLRDSYEQYF.

The CDR3 here is CAISDSTGVVYGYTF. In DNA form, the CDR3 reads TGTGCCATCAGTGATTCAACCGGCGTAGTGTACGGCTACACCTTC. V and J are TRBV10-3 and TRBJ1-2; D gene ambiguous. V was cut by 3 bases and J by 8 bases, with 19 bases left in between. The CDR3 is 15 residues long. Germline V gene data show CDR1 as ENHRY and CDR2 as SYGVKD.

J is TRBJ2-4 and V is TRBV10-3; TRBD1 aligns across 9 bases. The junction had 3 bases not matched to a gene; V was cut back by 0 bases and J by 6 bases. The CDR3 runs to 15 residues. Per germline, CDR1 ENHRY and CDR2 SYGVKD. The CDR3 DNA sequence: TGTGCCATCAGTGAGTCACAGGGGGCAGGAAACATTCAGTACTTC. The encoded protein is CAISESQGAGNIQYF.

This rearrangement joins TRBV5-6 to TRBJ2-1; possibly TRBD1 or TRBD2 for D (5 bases each). Per germline, CDR1 SGHDT and CDR2 YYEEEE. Trimming removed 3 bases at V and 7 bases at J, with 11 bases between. The CDR3 covers 13 residues. This CDR3 is CASSWGTSNEQFF. CDR3 bases: TGTGCCAGCAGCTGGGGGACGTCGAATGAGCAGTTCTTC. Full variable domain (missing parts from reference TRBV5-6 and TRBJ2-1): DAGVTQSPTHLIKTRGQQVTLRCSPKSGHDTVSWYQQALGQGPQFIFQYYEEEERQRGNFPDRFSGHQFPNYSSELNVNALLLGDSALYLCASSWGTSNEQFFGPGTRLTVL.

The chain is built from TRBV2 and TRBJ2-7, with 9 bases fitting TRBD1. The CDR3 is 13 residues long. The germline V gene has CDR1 SNHLY and CDR2 FYNNEI. With 5 bases clipped from V and 5 bases from J, the junction kept 4 bases outside the gene matches. The CDR3 DNA is TGTGCCAGCAGTTACAGGGGGCCGGACGAGCAGTACTTC. Translating gives CASSYRGPDEQYF.

J is TRBJ2-7 and V is TRBV29-1; no definite D call. Trimming took 6 bases from V and 2 from J, leaving 11 bases between them. The CDR3 spans 12 residues. Germline V gene lookup returns CDR1 SQVTM and CDR2 ANQGSEA. In nucleotides, the CDR3 is TGCAGCGTCCAGGAGAGCCCCTACGAGCAGTACTTC. It is translated as CSVQESPYEQYF.

V gene TRBV19 combines with J gene TRBJ1-2, with a weak D call TRBD1 (6 bases). Deletions cut 5 bases from V and 4 bases from J, with 14 bases between. The CDR3 sequence is 14 residues long. Per the germline V gene, CDR1 is LNHDA and CDR2 is SQIVND (reference sequence). CDR3 in amino acids: CASSRGGAAYGYTF. The CDR3, as DNA: TGTGCCAGTAGTCGAGGGGGGGCAGCCTATGGCTACACCTTC.

V is TRBV6-1 and J is TRBJ2-1, with TRBD2 matching 9 bases. This CDR3 is 16 amino acids long. V trimming: 2 bases; J trimming: 4 bases; junction bases outside the gene matches: 6. Looked up from germline, CDR1 is MNHNS and CDR2 is SASEGT. CDR3 amino acids: CASSERAGGGYNEQFF. CDR3 coding DNA: TGTGCCAGCAGTGAACGAGCGGGGGGCGGATACAATGAGCAGTTCTTC.

This clone is a singleton in its sample. J is TRBJ1-1 and V is TRBV19; D gene uncertain. V lost 4 bases to trimming and J lost 11 bases, with 23 bases between them. Germline V gives CDR1 LNHDA, CDR2 SQIVND (reference sequence). The CDR3 runs to 15 residues. The CDR3 is CASSTLYSSGEEAFF. The DNA of the CDR3 is TGTGCCAGTAGTACCCTTTACAGCAGTGGTGAAGAGGCTTTCTTT.

V and J are TRBV5-6 and TRBJ1-4; D possibly corresponds to TRBD1 (5 bases). CDR3 size: 14 residues. CDR1 SGHDT and CDR2 YYEEEE come from the germline V gene. Trimming left V 7 bases short and J 6 bases short, with 16 bases between. CDR3 in amino acids: CASSTGPGDEKLFF. CDR3 coding DNA: TGTGCCAGCTCAACAGGACCGGGGGATGAAAAACTGTTTTTT.

This rearrangement joins TRBV7-9 to TRBJ2-1, with 7 bases identical to TRBD1. Germline trimming cut 4 bases from V and 0 bases from J; bases unmatched to any gene: 9. Germline-derived CDR1 and CDR2 are SEHNR and FQNEAQ (reference sequence). The CDR3 length is 17 residues. Written as DNA, the CDR3 is TGTGCCAGCAGCTCCAAGACAGGGAGAAGCTCCTACAATGAGCAGTTCTTC. Amino acids: CASSSKTGRSSYNEQFF.

The genes are TRBV27 and TRBJ2-2; 10 bases line up with TRBD2. V lost 4 bases, J lost 5 bases, and 7 bases stayed unmatched. CDR1 is MNHEY, CDR2 SMNVEV, per germline (reference sequence). The CDR3 covers 16 residues. The DNA for the CDR3 is TGTGCCAGCAGTTCCGAAGCGGGAGGGGTAACCGGGGAGCTGTTTTTT. The encoded protein is CASSSEAGGVTGELFF.

The chain joins TRBV13 to TRBJ1-3; TRBD1 matches 7 bases. V was clipped by 3 bases and J by 0 bases; unmatched bases: 5. This CDR3 is built from 16 residues. Germline CDR1 reads PRHDT; CDR2 reads FYEKMQ (reference sequence). CDR3 DNA sequence: TGTGCCAGCAGCTTGAACCGGGACAGCTCTGGAAACACCATATATTTT. It yields the protein CASSLNRDSSGNTIYF.

The CDR3 loop is CASPGRGDYNEQFF. The CDR3 DNA reads TGTGCCAGCCCCGGGAGGGGGGACTACAATGAGCAGTTCTTC. The chain carries TRBV9 and TRBJ2-1; 8 bases are shared with TRBD2. The CDR3 extends over 14 amino acids. The ends lost 7 bases at V and 3 bases at J; junction bases unmatched: 6. Germline CDR1 SGDLS, CDR2 YYNGEE.

This sequence joins TRBV4-1 and TRBJ2-2, with 12 bases that match TRBD2. V trimming: 4 bases; J trimming: 3 bases; junction bases outside the gene matches: 9. This CDR3 contains 18 residues. Germline V gives CDR1 MGHRA, CDR2 YSYEKL. This chain's CDR3 is CASSPDPLAGGYTGELFF. DNA of the CDR3: TGCGCCAGCAGCCCCGACCCTCTAGCGGGAGGGTACACCGGGGAGCTGTTTTTT.

V gene TRBV5-4 combines with J gene TRBJ1-1; D remains unclear. V dropped 0 bases and J dropped 1 base, with 7 bases sitting between them. The V gene's germline CDR1 is SGHNT and CDR2 YYREEE (reference sequence). The CDR3 loop spans 14 amino acids. The CDR3 sequence: CASSLGRSNTEAFF. The CDR3 DNA is TGTGCCAGCAGCTTGGGGAGGTCGAACACTGAAGCTTTCTTT.

This clone was found once. The J gene is TRBJ1-2, the V gene TRBV7-9, with D possibly matching TRBD1 (6 bases). The CDR3 runs to 14 residues. The ends were cut back, 5 bases at V and 2 bases at J, with 12 bases in the middle. CDR1 is SEHNR, CDR2 FQNEAQ, per germline (reference sequence). CDR3 residues: CASSPWTENYGYTF. As DNA, the CDR3 is TGTGCCAGCAGCCCCTGGACAGAAAACTATGGCTACACCTTC.

In this sample, this clone turned up once. This sequence joins TRBV6-1 and TRBJ2-1, with 9 nucleotides matching TRBD2. This CDR3 contains 14 residues. CDR1 is MNHNS, CDR2 SASEGT, per germline. Trimming removed 5 bases from V and 8 bases from J; junction bases left unmatched: 7. The CDR3 nucleotides are TGTGCCAGCAGTCCCGGGACTAGCTATTATGAGCAGTTCTTC. It specifies CASSPGTSYYEQFF.

The chain carries TRBV7-6 and TRBJ2-1, with TRBD1 identical over 8 bases. The ends lost 4 bases at V and 11 bases at J; junction bases unmatched: 13. The CDR3 has 15 amino acids. Germline V lookup: CDR1 SGHVS, CDR2 FNYEAQ. Here the CDR3 DNA reads TGTGCCAGCAGCTATGGACAGGGTTACAATGAGCAGCAGTTCTTC. Its protein product is CASSYGQGYNEQQFF.